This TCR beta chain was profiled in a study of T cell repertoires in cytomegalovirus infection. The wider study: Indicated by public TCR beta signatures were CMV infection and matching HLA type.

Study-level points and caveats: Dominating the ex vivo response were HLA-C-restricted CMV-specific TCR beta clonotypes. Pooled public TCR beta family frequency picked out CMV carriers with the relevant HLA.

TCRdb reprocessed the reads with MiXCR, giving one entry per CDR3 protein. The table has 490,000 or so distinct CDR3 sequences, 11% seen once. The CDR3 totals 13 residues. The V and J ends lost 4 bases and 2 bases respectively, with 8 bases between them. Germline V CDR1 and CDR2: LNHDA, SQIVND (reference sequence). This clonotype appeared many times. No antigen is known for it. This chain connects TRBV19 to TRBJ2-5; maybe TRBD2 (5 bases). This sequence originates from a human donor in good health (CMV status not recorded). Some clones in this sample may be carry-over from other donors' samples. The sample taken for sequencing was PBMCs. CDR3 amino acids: CASSRGGQETQYF. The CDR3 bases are TGTGCCAGTAGTAGAGGAGGACAAGAGACCCAGTACTTC.